This record covers a single TCR beta chain. There is no known antigen for this receptor. No much larger clone is present one base from it, and per-base qualities are unavailable. The CDR3 runs 17 amino acids, cysteine and phenylalanine included. The only DNA kept is the CDR3, 51 bases in frame from the first base. A distance of 16 bases separates the germline ends of V and J, which lose 1 base and 3 bases respectively. CDR1 SGHTA and CDR2 FQGNSA were looked up in the germline V gene. The record originates from a study of T-cell reconstitution after alpha-beta-depleted transplantation in children (dated by TCRdb to the mid-2010s). About the study as a whole: The study quantitatively tracked T-cell immune reconstitution after TCRalphabeta/CD19-depleted allogeneic hematopoietic cell transplantation in children using TCR repertoire profiling.

Library preparation used PCR. Sequenced using an Illumina HiSeq 2500. TCR libraries were prepared with molecular barcoding, using unique molecular identifiers to normalize TCRbeta repertoire quantification. In-frame beta chains were kept once TCRdb had trimmed the public reads at Q25 with fastp and called clones with MiXCR. Rows matching on CDR3 protein sequence are summarized as one entry with the most common DNA and genes. The sample table contains 400,000 to 500,000 distinct CDR3 sequences; only one count was recorded for under 13% of them. 4.5% to 6.5% of the sample comes from the top ten. The chain links TRBV7-2 with TRBJ2-4; the D gene is perhaps TRBD1, on 6 matching bases. The clonotype originates from a human donor who donated a stem cell graft to a child with acute myeloid leukemia. Sequencing used PBMCs from the stem cell graft donor, obtained from the stem cell graft. The DNA sequence is as follows: TGTGCCAGCAGCTTAGAGCGGACAGTCCTAGGCAAAAACATTCAGTACTTC. The encoded protein is CASSLERTVLGKNIQYF. Supplemented by the reference TRBV7-2 and TRBJ2-4 proteins around the CDR3, the complete variable domain is GAGVSQSPSNKVTEKGKDVELRCDPISGHTALYWYRQSLGQGLEFLIYFQGNSAPDKSGLPSDRFSAERTGGSVSTLTIQRTQQEDSAVYLCASSLERTVLGKNIQYFGAGTRLSVL.